The rows below give T cell receptor beta chains drawn from one sample of a study of OX40 agonist ivuxolimab in advanced cancers. The repertoire was sequenced with immunoSEQ multiplex PCR; TCRdb's copy has only in-frame clones and lacks some. Of about 28,000 clones listed, 86% are singletons. Source: CD4+ or CD8+ T cells sorted from blood, taken in a trial of the OX40 agonist ivuxolimab. Receptors originate from an adult with an advanced solid tumor such as melanoma, head and neck, liver or kidney cancer. CDR3s include the opening cysteine and the closing phenylalanine or tryptophan. A D gene is named only where the DNA matches it firmly. Expanded clones are given a class, and other clones once, few, many or no size at all.

>TRBD1|few|TRBJ1-2|TRBV28
CASSKRTGYGGYTF
TGTGCCAGCAGTAAAAGGACAGGGTATGGTGGCTACACCTTC
>TRBD1|NA|TRBJ2-3|TRBV7-9
CASSSDRVVRNTQYF
TGTGCCAGCAGCTCGGACAGGGTGGTTCGAAATACGCAGTATTTT
>TRBD1|NA|TRBJ2-1|TRBV7-3
CASGQGRNEQFF
TGTGCCAGCGGACAGGGGCGCAATGAGCAGTTCTTC
>NA|NA|TRBJ2-2|TRBV7-2
CASSLLSTGELFF
TGTGCCAGCAGCCTTCTGAGCACCGGGGAGCTGTTTTTT
>NA|NA|TRBJ1-6|TRBV30
CAWTIGSNSPLHF
TGTGCCTGGACTATAGGGAGCAATTCACCCCTCCACTTT
>TRBD1|NA|TRBJ2-2|TRBV7-6
CASSLPTGATGELFF
TGTGCCAGCAGCTTACCGACAGGGGCAACCGGGGAGCTGTTTTTT
>NA|NA|TRBJ2-3|TRBV6-5
CASSPSSTQYTQYF
TGTGCCAGCAGCCCCTCCTCAACCCAGTATACGCAGTATTTT
>NA|NA|TRBJ2-1|TRBV4-1
CASSQDRASGSYNEQFF
TGCGCCAGCAGCCAAGATCGGGCCAGCGGCTCCTACAATGAGCAGTTCTTC
>NA|NA|TRBJ2-5|TRBV7-9
CASSLGNIQETQYF
TGTGCCAGCAGCTTAGGTAACATCCAAGAGACCCAGTACTTC
>NA|NA|TRBJ2-7|TRBV27
CASSLDYLSSYEQYF
TGTGCCAGCAGTTTGGACTACCTGAGCTCCTACGAGCAGTACTTC
>NA|NA|TRBJ2-1|TRBV15
CATSRVPSSYNEQFF
TGTGCCACCAGCAGAGTTCCGAGCTCCTACAATGAGCAGTTCTTC
>NA|once|TRBJ2-1|TRBV5-1
CASSLLGDNEQFF
TGCGCCAGCAGCTTGTTAGGGGACAATGAGCAGTTCTTC